A selection of T cell receptor beta chains follows, all from one sample in a study of shared clonotypes between healthy human individuals. Using immunoSEQ multiplex PCR, the repertoire was profiled, and TCRdb retains in-frame clones only, with some absent. The profile shows around 1.5 million clones, 98% of them singletons. Material: naive CD4+ T cells sorted from blood. The receptors here all came from a man aged 25-45 years in good health. CDR3s include the opening cysteine and the closing phenylalanine or tryptophan. D genes are given only for firm matches. For some rows the clone size is stated as once, few or many, or as a class when expanded; others skip it.

d_gene,j_gene,v_gene,len,abundance,CDR3nt,CDR3aa
NA,TRBJ2-7,TRBV29-1,11,NA,TGCAGCGTTGAAAAGGCCTACGAGCAGTACTTC,CSVEKAYEQYF
TRBD2,TRBJ2-1,TRBV9,21,NA,TGTGCCAGCAGCGTAGCCCCGACTAGCGGGACTCTCTCTAGCTCTTACAATGAGCAGTTCTTC,CASSVAPTSGTLSSSYNEQFF
NA,TRBJ2-1,TRBV11-2,14,NA,TGTGCCAGCAGCTCAGGAATCGGACCATTTGAGCAGTTCTTC,CASSSGIGPFEQFF
NA,TRBJ2-7,TRBV27,15,NA,TGTGCCAGCAGTTCTCAGGGGGGGGTAGCCTACGAGCAGTACTTC,CASSSQGGVAYEQYF
TRBD1,TRBJ1-5,TRBV19,15,NA,TGTGCCAGTAGTCCGAGGACAGGAGAGGGTCAGCCCCAGCATTTT,CASSPRTGEGQPQHF
TRBD2,TRBJ2-1,TRBV7-6,20,once,TGTGCCAGCAGCCTCACCGGGACCTTTGGACTAGCGGGAAGGTACAATGAGCAGTTCTTC,CASSLTGTFGLAGRYNEQFF
NA,TRBJ1-1,TRBV5-1,13,once,TGCGCCAGCAGCTTAAAAGCGAACACTGAAGCTTTCTTT,CASSLKANTEAFF
NA,TRBJ2-1,TRBV28,14,NA,TGTGCCAGCAGTTTATCGGGGGATTACAATGAGCAGTTCTTC,CASSLSGDYNEQFF
NA,TRBJ1-1,TRBV7-8,14,few,TGTGCCAGCAGCCCACGGGACCGACTGGCTGAAGCTTTCTTT,CASSPRDRLAEAFF
NA,TRBJ1-4,TRBV7-9,14,NA,TGTGCCAGCAGCTTAGTAGGGAACAATGAAAAACTGTTTTTT,CASSLVGNNEKLFF
NA,TRBJ1-1,TRBV7-2,13,NA,TGTGCCAGCAGCATAAGTCCGAACACTGAAGCTTTCTTT,CASSISPNTEAFF
NA,TRBJ1-1,TRBV9,14,NA,TGTGCCAGCAGCGTTTCCCGGACAAACACTGAAGCTTTCTTT,CASSVSRTNTEAFF
NA,TRBJ2-5,TRBV27,18,NA,TGTGCCACTGACCGAGCGAGGGTAAGGGACTGGGTTAAAGAGACCCAGTACTTC,CATDRARVRDWVKETQYF
NA,TRBJ1-3,TRBV9,15,NA,TGTGCCAGCTCTGTCGGGACAATCTCTGGAAACACCATATATTTT,CASSVGTISGNTIYF
NA,TRBJ1-4,TRBV5-1,16,NA,TGCGCCAGCAGCTTGGATGGGGGATCAGGATGGGAAAAACTGTTTTTT,CASSLDGGSGWEKLFF
TRBD1,TRBJ2-2,TRBV6-1,13,NA,TGTGCCAGCAGAGGGACAGTCACCGGGGAGCTGTTTTTT,CASRGTVTGELFF
NA,TRBJ2-7,TRBV15,17,NA,TGTGCCACCAGCCCCCGGGGTTTAGGGGGTAGAACCTACGAGCAGTACTTC,CATSPRGLGGRTYEQYF
NA,TRBJ2-3,TRBV27,13,NA,TGTGCCAGCGGCGTTTCGGGGGCGGATACGCAGTATTTT,CASGVSGADTQYF
NA,TRBJ1-1,TRBV2,14,NA,TGTGCCAGCATCTTCGACACCGCGGCCACTGAAGCTTTCTTT,CASIFDTAATEAFF
NA,TRBJ1-2,TRBV5-4,13,NA,TGTGCCAGCAGCGAACAGGGCGGGGAAGGCTACACCTTC,CASSEQGGEGYTF
NA,TRBJ1-1,TRBV6-6,16,NA,TGTGCCAGCAGTGGCCTGGGCATCGGGCGGTACACTGAAGCTTTCTTT,CASSGLGIGRYTEAFF
TRBD1,TRBJ1-3,TRBV6-5,15,NA,TGTGCCAGCAGTTACTCGCACAGGGTCCAGGGGGCCATATATTTT,CASSYSHRVQGAIYF
NA,TRBJ1-2,TRBV2,14,NA,TGTGCCAGCAGCTTACAGGGAACTAACTATGGCTACACCTTC,CASSLQGTNYGYTF
NA,TRBJ2-1,TRBV11-3,16,once,TGTGCCAGCAGCTTTGAGATGTCAGGTTTAGGCAATGAGCAGTTCTTC,CASSFEMSGLGNEQFF
NA,TRBJ2-3,TRBV2,11,NA,TGTGCCAGCAGTACGTTCGATACGCAGTATTTT,CASSTFDTQYF
NA,TRBJ1-2,TRBV9,13,NA,TGTGCCAGCAGCTGGGACCCAGACTATGGCTACACCTTC,CASSWDPDYGYTF
NA,TRBJ2-1,TRBV5-6,17,NA,TGTGCCAGCAGCTTGGAAGTGAGGTTTTCCTCCTACAATGAGCAGTTCTTC,CASSLEVRFSSYNEQFF
TRBD1,TRBJ1-5,TRBV5-1,13,NA,TGCGCCAGCAGCCCGGGACAGGGGCAGCCCCAGCATTTT,CASSPGQGQPQHF
NA,TRBJ1-5,TRBV28,14,NA,TGTGCCAGCAGTAACCTCCAGGGCAATCAGCCCCAGCATTTT,CASSNLQGNQPQHF
NA,TRBJ1-1,TRBV6-5,11,once,TGTGCCAGCAGTTCAAGGCGACAAGCTTTCTTT,CASSSRRQAFF
NA,TRBJ2-1,TRBV5-5,17,once,TGTGCCAGCAGCCCACCCCCTATATCGGGGACGGGGAATCAGCAGTTCTTC,CASSPPPISGTGNQQFF
TRBD1,TRBJ1-2,TRBV7-9,16,NA,TGTGCCACGCCAATCACCGGGACAGCGGGGGACTATGGCTACACCTTC,CATPITGTAGDYGYTF
NA,TRBJ2-1,TRBV19,17,NA,TGTGCCAGTAGTATGGTAGCCCATCAACGAAGTTACAATGAGCAGTTCTTC,CASSMVAHQRSYNEQFF
NA,TRBJ1-1,TRBV27,14,NA,TGTGCCAGCAGTAGAATTTGGGGGAACACTGAAGCTTTCTTT,CASSRIWGNTEAFF
NA,TRBJ2-5,TRBV6-5,15,NA,TGTGCCAGCAGTTATCAGGCGCCCCTGGGGGAGACCCAGTACTTC,CASSYQAPLGETQYF
TRBD1,TRBJ2-2,TRBV6-1,15,NA,TGTGCCACCAGGGGAACAGGGGTCGCCACCGGGGAGCTGTTTTTT,CATRGTGVATGELFF
TRBD1,TRBJ1-5,TRBV5-1,15,NA,TGCGCCAGCAGCCTAAATACAGGGGGCAATCAGCCCCAGCATTTT,CASSLNTGGNQPQHF
NA,TRBJ2-5,TRBV7-3,13,once,TGTGCCAGCAGCCCTGCCGGGGAAGAGACCCAGTACTTC,CASSPAGEETQYF
NA,TRBJ2-2,TRBV28,15,NA,TGTGCCAGCAGCAAAGACACCCTGGTCACCGGGGAGCTGTTTTTT,CASSKDTLVTGELFF
NA,TRBJ2-1,TRBV6-1,19,NA,TGTGCCAGCAGTGAAGCGTTAATGGGTGGCCAGGTGGATTACAATGAGCAGTTCTTC,CASSEALMGGQVDYNEQFF
NA,TRBJ1-3,TRBV6-1,15,NA,TGTGCCAGCAGTGCCGGACACTCCTCTGGAAACACCATATATTTT,CASSAGHSSGNTIYF
NA,TRBJ2-7,TRBV10-3,15,NA,TGTGCCATCAGTGAGTATCCGGGACACTACTACGAGCAGTACTTC,CAISEYPGHYYEQYF